The entry that follows covers one T cell receptor beta chain sequence. Its antigen is as yet unknown. Repertoires were generated with immunoSEQ multiplex PCR, while TCRdb's copy carries only in-frame clones and drops some. This sample has about 50,000 clones, with roughly 80% found just once. As to time point: cycle 4 day 1 (C4D1), after less than 7 weeks of nivolumab. Relapses following autologous stem cell transplantation were seen in all patients, with brentuximab vedotin exposure varying. Each best response was a complete response, a partial response or progressive disease. The data are from a study of PD-1 blockade in classical Hodgkin lymphoma. Findings and limits, study-wide: Reasons behind the repertoire differences stay unclear, perhaps disease activity or earlier therapy. Complete responders had baseline diversity similar to newly diagnosed patients.

The CDR3 covers 13 residues. Germline CDR1 reads SGHTA; CDR2 reads FQGNSA. V was clipped by 6 bases and J by 6 bases; unmatched bases: 4. The TCR sequence derives from a human donor with classical Hodgkin lymphoma. The J gene is TRBJ2-7, the V gene TRBV7-2; 11 bases are a match to TRBD2. The sample in question was peripheral blood mononuclear cells (PBMCs), obtained before the fourth cycle of nivolumab. The CDR3 here is CASSFLAGGEQYF. CDR3 nucleotides: TGTGCCAGCAGTTTCCTAGCGGGAGGCGAGCAGTACTTC.